One sample yielded the 22 T cell receptor beta chains listed below, sequenced in a study of a mutant IDH1 vaccine in newly diagnosed glioma. Repertoires were generated with immunoSEQ multiplex PCR, while TCRdb's copy carries only in-frame clones and drops some. This sample has some 60,000 clones; approximately 87% occur once, and the top ten carry roughly 1.4%. The time point here: week 23, last vaccination. What each vaccine dose contained was 300 ug of mutant IDH1 20-mer peptide, accompanied by topical imiquimod. These receptors have no known antigen. Sequenced here: PBMCs, sampled from a glioma patient whose treatment included an IDH1 peptide vaccine. These receptors were collected from a man aged 35-49 years with glioma.

This clone has only a few counts. The rearrangement uses TRBV10-1 and TRBJ2-7; TRBD2 matches 8 bases. The CDR3 loop spans 12 amino acids. Germline V gene lookup returns CDR1 WNHNN and CDR2 SYGVQD (reference sequence). The CDR3 DNA sequence: TGCGGCGGGGGGCCTCCCTGGCGAGAGCAGTACTTC. Translation gives CGGGPPWREQYF.

The V and J genes are TRBV20-1 and TRBJ2-7; no clear D. The CDR3 has 11 residues. CDR1 and CDR2 (germline): DFQATT, SNEGSKA (reference sequence). The V end lost 7 bases, the J end lost 1 base, and 8 bases lay between the germline ends. This CDR3 is CSVAPSYEQYF. The DNA for the CDR3 is TGCAGTGTCGCCCCTTCCTACGAGCAGTACTTC.

This chain connects TRBV6-5 to TRBJ1-3; weak D call: TRBD1 (6 bases). Germline-derived CDR1 and CDR2 are MNHEY and SVGAGI. The CDR3 spans 14 residues. The V end was cut by 0 bases, the J end by 4 bases, with 7 bases between. The CDR3 loop is CASSYSDRGNTIYF. Here the CDR3 DNA reads TGTGCCAGCAGTTACTCAGACAGGGGAAACACCATATATTTT.

The chain combines TRBV4-3 with TRBJ2-1; maybe TRBD2 (6 bases). V was pared by 1 base and J by 15 bases, with 16 bases between. The length of the CDR3 is 13 residues. Germline CDR1 and CDR2: LGHNA and YSLEER. The DNA of the CDR3 is TGCGCCAGCAGCCAAGCGGGCGGGGCCACGCCGTTCTTC. Translated, it gives CASSQAGGATPFF.

This chain connects TRBV15 to TRBJ2-4; TRBD1 is a possible D gene (5 bases). The CDR3 has 13 residues. Trimming stripped 6 bases from V and 13 bases from J, with 19 bases between. Germline CDR1 reads LNHNV; CDR2 reads YYDKDF (reference sequence). DNA for the CDR3: TGTGCCACCAGTAGTACAGGAACGGGTCTACAGTACTTC. Translating gives CATSSTGTGLQYF.

The chain has TRBV27 and TRBJ2-7; the D gene is possibly TRBD2 (6 bases). CDR1 and CDR2 from the germline V gene are MNHEY and SMNVEV (reference sequence). Trimming pared 5 bases from V and 2 bases from J, leaving 16 bases between. The CDR3 runs 15 residues. The CDR3 DNA reads TGTGCCAGCAGTAGGGTTCCCACGGGGGCCTACGAGCAGTACTTC. Translation gives CASSRVPTGAYEQYF.

The V and J genes are TRBV19 and TRBJ2-7; 8 positions agree with TRBD1. This CDR3 spans 13 amino acids. Germline V gene data show CDR1 as LNHDA and CDR2 as SQIVND (reference sequence). CDR3 amino acids: CVDRWAGGNEQYF. As DNA, the CDR3 is TGTGTCGACCGGTGGGCAGGGGGCAACGAGCAGTACTTC.

CDR3 sequence (DNA): TGTGCCAGCAGCTTATCTAGCGTGCAAGAGACCCAGTACTTC. It translates to CASSLSSVQETQYF. V and J are TRBV7-2 and TRBJ2-5; tentatively, D is TRBD2 (6 bases). CDR3 length: 14 residues. Germline lookup yields CDR1 SGHTA and CDR2 FQGNSA. V was pared by 2 bases and J by 2 bases, with 9 bases between.

The genes are TRBV5-8 and TRBJ1-5, with 8 bases that match TRBD1. This CDR3 is 15 amino acids long. Looked up from germline, CDR1 is SGHTS and CDR2 is YDEGEE. J was trimmed by 6 bases and V by 4 bases; bases with no gene match: 9. DNA for the CDR3: TGTGCCAGCAGCGGAGGACAGGGATCTTCTCAGCCCCAGCATTTT. Protein sequence: CASSGGQGSSQPQHF.

The chain recombines TRBV7-8 with TRBJ1-5, with D perhaps TRBD1 (6 bases). The CDR3 runs 14 residues. Deletions cut 1 base from V and 5 bases from J, with 9 bases between. The V gene's germline CDR1 is SGHVS and CDR2 FQNEAQ. CDR3 sequence (DNA): TGTGCCAGCAGCTTAGGGGGGGCCGATCAGCCCCAGCATTTT. Its protein is CASSLGGADQPQHF. The whole variable domain, remainder taken from reference TRBV7-8 and TRBJ1-5, is GAGVSQSPRYKVAKRGQDVALRCDPISGHVSLFWYQQALGQGPEFLTYFQNEAQLDKSGLPSDRFFAERPEGSVSTLKIQRTQQEDSAVYLCASSLGGADQPQHFGDGTRLSIL.

The V and J genes are TRBV9 and TRBJ1-1, with a weak D call TRBD1 (5 bases). Trimming took 1 base from V and 7 from J, leaving 11 bases between them. Germline V lookup: CDR1 SGDLS, CDR2 YYNGEE. The CDR3 is 13 amino acids. For the CDR3, the DNA is TGTGCCAGCAGCGTACGTTGGGACGGTGAAGCTTTCTTT. Amino acid sequence: CASSVRWDGEAFF.

The V and J genes are TRBV7-8 and TRBJ1-2; D call uncertain. The CDR3 has 14 amino acids. Trimming took 3 bases from V and 6 from J, leaving 14 bases between them. CDR1 and CDR2 (germline): SGHVS, FQNEAQ. CDR3: CASSLSSWFDGYTF. The CDR3 coding sequence is TGTGCCAGCAGCTTGAGTTCCTGGTTCGATGGCTACACCTTC.

The chain links TRBV9 to TRBJ2-6, with 7 positions matching TRBD1. The V gene end was trimmed by 6 bases and the J gene end by 4 bases; junction bases not matched to a gene: 13. The CDR3 spans 17 residues. Germline V CDR1 and CDR2: SGDLS, YYNGEE. For the CDR3, the DNA is TGTGCCAGCACCTCCGGGACAGTCGGGCTGGGGGCCAACGTCCTGACTTTC. It specifies CASTSGTVGLGANVLTF.

V gene TRBV10-2 combines with J gene TRBJ1-3; D is undetermined. CDR3 length: 12 amino acids. Trimming took off 8 bases at V and 2 bases at J, with 7 bases between the two ends. Germline assignment: CDR1 WSHSY and CDR2 SAAADI. The CDR3 DNA sequence: TGCGCCAGCCGACCCACTGGAAACACCATATATTTT. Its translation: CASRPTGNTIYF.

Turning to this clone: One end of the junction does not line up with germline, which may come from a read error. The rearrangement links TRBV14 to TRBJ2-7, with 8 bases lining up with TRBD1. CDR1 and CDR2 from the germline V gene are SGHDN and FVKESK. The CDR3 covers 13 residues. In nucleotides, the CDR3 is TGTGCCAGCAGCCAAGTTGGGGGACAGGTTTCTAACTTC. Protein: CASSQVGGQVSNF.

The J gene is TRBJ2-2, the V gene TRBV28, with D perhaps matching TRBD2 (5 bases). V was trimmed by 6 bases and J by 10 bases, leaving 12 bases between them. The CDR3 covers 12 residues. The germline gives CDR1 MDHEN, CDR2 SYDVKM. This chain's CDR3 is CASSYLREELFF. DNA for the CDR3: TGTGCCAGCAGCTATCTTCGGGAGGAGCTGTTTTTT.

The rearrangement uses TRBV9 and TRBJ1-4; the D is unclear. The CDR3 spans 13 residues. Trimming took off 1 base at V and 12 bases at J, with 13 bases between the two ends. The germline gives CDR1 SGDLS, CDR2 YYNGEE. As DNA, the CDR3 is TGTGCCAGCAGCGTAAAAGAAACGGCGGAACTGTTTTTT. It codes for CASSVKETAELFF.

J is TRBJ1-5 and V is TRBV27, with D uncertain. CDR1 and CDR2 (germline): MNHEY, SMNVEV (reference sequence). The CDR3 is 14 amino acids. Trimming removed 6 bases at V and 4 bases at J, with 13 bases between. The CDR3 here is CASRSWEENQPQHF. The CDR3 DNA follows: TGTGCCAGCAGGAGTTGGGAGGAAAATCAGCCCCAGCATTTT.

The chain employs TRBV18 and TRBJ2-7; 7 positions match TRBD2. The CDR3 has 16 residues. The ends lost 2 bases at V and 2 bases at J; junction bases unmatched: 9. Germline-derived CDR1 and CDR2 are KGHSH and LQKENI. The CDR3 region has the DNA TGTGCCAGCTCACCATCCCAGACTAGCACAACCTACGAGCAGTACTTC. It is translated as CASSPSQTSTTYEQYF.

This chain uses TRBV7-2 with TRBJ2-6; no clear D. The CDR3 spans 12 residues. Germline-derived CDR1 and CDR2 are SGHTA and FQGNSA. The V end lost 7 bases, the J end lost 8 bases, and 9 bases lay between the germline ends. The DNA of the CDR3 is TGTGCCAGCAACCCAGCTTCCAACGTCCTGACTTTC. This codes for CASNPASNVLTF.

This clone rates as medium-sized. The rearrangement uses TRBV10-3 and TRBJ2-3, with 9 bases identical to TRBD2. This CDR3 has 16 residues. The V gene's germline CDR1 is ENHRY and CDR2 SYGVKD. Germline trimming cut 3 bases from V and 5 bases from J; bases unmatched to any gene: 9. Here the CDR3 reads CAISDVAGVRVDTQYF. In DNA form, the CDR3 reads TGTGCCATCAGTGATGTAGCGGGAGTTAGAGTAGATACGCAGTATTTT.

The genes are TRBV10-3 and TRBJ2-3, with TRBD2 matching 9 bases. Germline CDR1 and CDR2: ENHRY and SYGVKD. This CDR3 is 16 amino acids long. Germline trimming cut 4 bases from V and 4 bases from J; bases unmatched to any gene: 9. CDR3 loop: CAISGASGTVADTQYF. CDR3 DNA sequence: TGTGCCATCAGTGGAGCTAGCGGGACAGTTGCAGATACGCAGTATTTT.